The 17 T cell receptor beta chains in this list originate from one sample, sequenced in a study of blood T cells in healthy people across ages. The use of a sample-barcoded 5' primer and a J-beta primer mix characterized a second PCR of roughly 7 to 11 cycles. TCRdb redid the calling of the 5' RACE reads with MiXCR, one entry per CDR3 protein. In the table there are approximately 850,000 distinct CDR3 sequences, around two fifths of which are singletons. The sample comprised blood. These receptors were taken from a man aged 55 to 70 in good health.

This clonotype was seen only a few times. The chain has TRBV28 and TRBJ2-5; 9 bases fit TRBD1. This CDR3 spans 15 amino acids. CDR1 is MDHEN, CDR2 SYDVKM, per germline. The trim removed 5 bases at V and 2 bases at J, leaving 6 bases unmatched. The CDR3 bases are TGTGCCAGCAGTGACCGGGACAGGGTACAAGAGACCCAGTACTTC. This codes for CASSDRDRVQETQYF.

The chain uses TRBV6-6 and TRBJ1-2; D is ambiguous. Germline lookup yields CDR1 MNHNY and CDR2 SVGAGI (reference sequence). V was trimmed by 5 bases and J by 9 bases, leaving 25 bases between them. CDR3 size: 16 residues. In DNA, the CDR3 is TGTGCCAGCAGTCCCAGAGGACCAGGACCGCCGAGTAGCTACACCTTC. It translates to CASSPRGPGPPSSYTF.

This chain links TRBV24-1 with TRBJ2-1; TRBD2 is a possible D gene (8 bases). The CDR3 runs to 16 residues. Germline-derived CDR1 and CDR2 are KGHDR and SFDVKD. Deletions cut 5 bases from V and 7 bases from J, with 20 bases between. The CDR3 loop reads CATSAGGAGGINEQFF. CDR3 bases: TGTGCCACCAGTGCAGGGGGGGCGGGGGGAATTAATGAGCAGTTCTTC.

Turning to this clonotype: A much larger clonotype is one base distant, so this may be a read error. The rearrangement joins TRBV29-1 to TRBJ2-4; weak D call: TRBD2 (6 bases). Matching the DNA end better, TRBJ2-7 makes the J call doubtful. This CDR3 is 13 amino acids long. Germline CDR1 SQVTM, CDR2 ANQGSEA. CDR3 coding DNA: TGCAGCGCTCGTGGGGGGAAGGAGAGCGAGCAGTACTTC. Translating gives CSARGGKESEQYF.

The chain is built from TRBV10-3 and TRBJ1-5, with D unresolved. Trimming took off 0 bases at V and 4 bases at J, with 16 bases between the two ends. Germline V gene lookup returns CDR1 ENHRY and CDR2 SYGVKD. This CDR3 is 17 amino acids long. The CDR3 DNA reads as TGTGCCATCAGTGAGTCGTTAGTGGCAGGACTAAATCAGCCCCAGCATTTT. Amino acids: CAISESLVAGLNQPQHF.

CDR3 coding DNA: TGCGCCAGCAGCCAAGAGAGGCAGGGCATCTCTGGGGCCAACGTCCTGACTTTC. This translates into CASSQERQGISGANVLTF. The V gene is TRBV4-3, the J gene TRBJ2-6; D may be TRBD1 (5 bases). Per germline, CDR1 LGHNA and CDR2 YSLEER. The CDR3 extends over 18 amino acids. The V end was cut by 0 bases, the J end by 0 bases, with 12 bases between.

This clonotype was seen a few times. The gene calls are TRBV12-3 or TRBV12-4 and TRBJ2-3; no clear D. V was cut by 8 bases and J by 0 bases, with 9 bases left in between. CDR3 length equals 13 residues. CDR3 sequence (DNA): TGTGCCAGCGGAGCTCAGAGCACAGATACGCAGTATTTT. It encodes CASGAQSTDTQYF.

The chain uses TRBV7-3 and TRBJ2-5, with 11 positions matching TRBD2. Germline lookup yields CDR1 SGHTA and CDR2 FQGTGA. V was pared by 4 bases and J by 5 bases, with 6 bases of the junction left unmatched. The CDR3 totals 15 residues. CDR3 loop: CASSSRLAGRETQYF. The CDR3 bases are TGTGCCAGCAGCTCCCGACTAGCGGGGAGGGAGACCCAGTACTTC.

This clonotype occurred a few times. The V gene is TRBV29-1, the J gene TRBJ2-4; 10 bases align to TRBD2. V was pared by 4 bases and J by 3 bases, with 9 bases of the junction left unmatched. This CDR3 has 16 amino acids. Germline CDR1 and CDR2: SQVTM and ANQGSEA. The CDR3 region has the DNA TGCAGCGTTGCTACTATAGCGGGAGGTATCAAAAACATTCAGTACTTC. As protein: CSVATIAGGIKNIQYF.

This chain links TRBV3-1 with TRBJ1-5, with no clear D. CDR3 size: 16 residues. V was shortened by 1 base and J by 3 bases, with 13 bases between the two germline ends. Germline lookup yields CDR1 LGHDT and CDR2 YNNKEL (reference sequence). The CDR3 DNA sequence: TGTGCCAGCAGCCAAGGTTCACCGTCTACCAATCAGCCCCAGCATTTT. It codes for CASSQGSPSTNQPQHF.

This chain uses TRBV6-1 with TRBJ2-7; D could derive from TRBD1 or TRBD2 (5 bases each). Germline V CDR1 and CDR2: MNHNS, SASEGT. The CDR3 contains 18 residues. The germline V and J ends were trimmed by 1 base and 2 bases, with 21 bases remaining between them. In DNA, the CDR3 is TGTGCCAGCAGTGAAGGGGGCGTCCGGGGCCTAGATGCCTACGAGCAGTACTTC. Its protein product is CASSEGGVRGLDAYEQYF.

The gene calls are TRBV6-5 and TRBJ2-1; possibly TRBD2 for D (6 bases). Germline CDR1 reads MNHEY; CDR2 reads SVGAGI. CDR3 size: 13 residues. V was clipped by 7 bases and J by 12 bases, with 19 bases between them. The CDR3 DNA reads as TGTGCCAGCAAATTCCCGGGAGAGGGGCGGCAGTTCTTC. It translates to CASKFPGEGRQFF.

The DNA for the CDR3 is TGTGCCATCAGTGGACAGGAGTACTCTGGAAACACCATATATTTT. Translating gives CAISGQEYSGNTIYF. The gene calls are TRBV10-3 and TRBJ1-3; TRBD1 is a possible D gene (6 bases). V dropped 4 bases and J dropped 0 bases, with 10 bases sitting between them. Germline lookup yields CDR1 ENHRY and CDR2 SYGVKD. This CDR3 has 15 residues.

The table lists this clonotype with a count of one. V is TRBV11-2 and J is TRBJ2-7; D may be TRBD2 (5 bases). The CDR3 covers 17 residues. Germline CDR1 reads SGHAT; CDR2 reads FQNNGV. Here the CDR3 DNA reads TGTGTCGGCAGCTTAGATCGTCGGGGTAAGAGCTCCTACGAGCAGTACTTC. Translated: CVGSLDRRGKSSYEQYF.

The chain combines TRBV23-1 with TRBJ1-3, with TRBD1 as a possible D gene (6 bases). TRBV23-1 is flagged as an ORF with uncertain function. CDR3 length equals 16 residues. V gave up 1 base and J gave up 4 bases, with 14 bases separating them. For the CDR3, the DNA is TGCGCCAGCAGTCAATTAGGGCGACAGGAAGGAAACACCATATATTTT. Translation gives CASSQLGRQEGNTIYF.

Ten or more counts support this clonotype. The chain couples TRBV7-2 to TRBJ2-1, with 9 bases fitting TRBD1. Per the germline V gene, CDR1 is SGHTA and CDR2 is FQGNSA. The ends lost 5 bases at V and 5 bases at J; junction bases unmatched: 4. This CDR3 comprises 14 residues. CDR3 sequence: CASSPGQGNNEQFF. CDR3 nucleotide sequence: TGTGCCAGCAGCCCCGGACAGGGGAACAATGAGCAGTTCTTC.

The CDR3 loop reads CASSLGDPKNQPQHF. CDR3 nucleotides: TGCGCCAGCAGCTTGGGGGATCCAAAGAATCAGCCCCAGCATTTT. The V and J genes are TRBV5-1 and TRBJ1-5; unclear D gene. The CDR3 contains 15 residues. Trimming shortened V by 0 bases and J by 4 bases, and 11 bases separated the two germline ends. Germline V gives CDR1 SGHRS, CDR2 YFSETQ.